The 23 T cell receptor beta chains reported below all come from one sample, sequenced in a study of cytomegalovirus exposure and HLA in healthy donors. Use of 60 Vbeta and 13 Jbeta primers characterized the PCR. The repertoire was sequenced with immunoSEQ multiplex PCR; TCRdb's copy has only in-frame clones and lacks some. Among about 180,000 clones listed, approximately 80% were seen once. Sequenced input: PBMCs. These receptors were taken from a girl aged 2-10 years in good health and CMV-seropositive.

V gene TRBV30 combines with J gene TRBJ1-1, with D perhaps matching TRBD1 (6 bases). This CDR3 comprises 13 residues. Germline CDR1 reads GTSNPN; CDR2 reads SVGIG (reference sequence). V shed 0 bases and J shed 4 bases, with 9 bases lying between them. In DNA form, the CDR3 reads TGTGCCTGGAGTGTATTAGGGGGCACTGAAGCTTTCTTT. Translated, it gives CAWSVLGGTEAFF.

The CDR3: CASSSSAEVDTQYF. The CDR3 DNA reads as TGTGCCAGCAGTTCCTCCGCGGAGGTAGATACGCAGTATTTT. The chain joins TRBV6-4 to TRBJ2-3, with a weak D call TRBD2 (5 bases). The CDR3 totals 14 residues. CDR1 is MRHNA, CDR2 SNTAGT, per germline. V lost 5 bases, J lost 5 bases, and 14 bases lay in between.

The V and J genes are TRBV4-1 and TRBJ2-7, with 11 bases lining up with TRBD2. The V segment lost 4 bases and the J segment 4 bases; nucleotides outside the gene matches: 6. This CDR3 comprises 15 residues. The germline gives CDR1 MGHRA, CDR2 YSYEKL. The CDR3 reads CASSRRTSGFYEQYF. DNA for the CDR3: TGCGCCAGCAGCCGCCGGACTAGCGGGTTTTACGAGCAGTACTTC.

Here the CDR3 reads CASSAQRDSTFYGYTF. The CDR3 region has the DNA TGTGCCAGCAGCGCCCAGAGGGACAGCACCTTCTATGGCTACACCTTC. V is TRBV9 and J is TRBJ1-2; 7 nucleotides line up with TRBD1. With 3 bases clipped from V and 4 bases from J, the junction kept 12 bases outside the gene matches. Germline V gives CDR1 SGDLS, CDR2 YYNGEE. This CDR3 is 16 amino acids long.

The gene calls are TRBV5-4 and TRBJ2-2; D possibly corresponds to TRBD2 (6 bases). Germline CDR1 SGHNT, CDR2 YYREEE (reference sequence). The CDR3 contains 14 residues. V was clipped by 4 bases and J by 6 bases, with 13 bases between them. CDR3 sequence (DNA): TGTGCCAGCAGCCGCCGGGGGTCCGCCGGGGAGCTGTTTTTT. It yields the protein CASSRRGSAGELFF.

The chain is built from TRBV9 and TRBJ2-3, with a weak D call TRBD2 (5 bases). The ends were cut back, 2 bases at V and 10 bases at J, with 11 bases in the middle. The CDR3 is 12 residues long. The germline V gene has CDR1 SGDLS and CDR2 YYNGEE. The CDR3 DNA follows: TGTGCCAGCAGCGTCCCCGGGGAGCCGCAGTATTTT. Protein product: CASSVPGEPQYF.

The chain uses TRBV5-1 and TRBJ2-7; 10 bases are shared with TRBD1. Germline V gene data show CDR1 as SGHRS and CDR2 as YFSETQ. This CDR3 region has 14 residues. J was trimmed by 4 bases and V by 4 bases; bases with no gene match: 5. The CDR3 DNA is TGCGCCAGCAGCCATGGGACAGGGGAGTACGAGCAGTACTTC. Amino acid sequence: CASSHGTGEYEQYF. The variable domain in full, with the rest retrieved from reference TRBV5-1 and TRBJ2-7, is KAGVTQTPRYLIKTRGQQVTLSCSPISGHRSVSWYQQTPGQGLQFLFEYFSETQRNKGNFPGRFSGRQFSNSRSEMNVSTLELGDSALYLCASSHGTGEYEQYFGPGTRLTVT.

This clone was found a few times. The V call is TRBV5-6, the J call TRBJ1-2, with 8 bases matching TRBD1. This CDR3 comprises 17 residues. Germline-derived CDR1 and CDR2 are SGHDT and YYEEEE. V lost 4 bases and J lost 6; bases outside the gene matches: 17. The CDR3 sequence is CASSRGTGLELNHGYTF. In nucleotides, the CDR3 is TGTGCCAGCAGCCGGGGGACAGGCCTCGAGTTGAACCATGGCTACACCTTC.

This sequence joins TRBV10-3 and TRBJ1-5; TRBD1 matches 9 bases. V shed 1 base and J 7 bases; nucleotides not matched to a gene: 5. The CDR3 loop spans 15 amino acids. CDR1 is ENHRY, CDR2 SYGVKD, per germline. CDR3 region: CAISEWGQGIQPQHF. In DNA form, the CDR3 reads TGTGCCATCAGTGAGTGGGGACAGGGAATCCAGCCCCAGCATTTT.

The CDR3 bases are TGTGCCAGCAGCTTAGATGGGGGGATGGATCAGCCCCAGCATTTT. It is translated as CASSLDGGMDQPQHF. The chain carries TRBV7-9 and TRBJ1-5, with D maybe TRBD1 (5 bases). Germline assignment: CDR1 SEHNR and CDR2 FQNEAQ (reference sequence). Between the trimmed V and J ends, which lost 1 base and 5 bases, there was a span of 12 bases. The CDR3 runs 15 residues.

The chain uses TRBV11-2 and TRBJ1-4; a possible D gene is TRBD1 (6 bases). Trimming stripped 3 bases from V and 4 bases from J, with 12 bases between. This CDR3 spans 15 amino acids. Germline loops: CDR1 SGHAT, CDR2 FQNNGV. The CDR3: CASSFAGTINEKLFF. The DNA for the CDR3 is TGTGCCAGCAGCTTTGCCGGGACAATTAATGAAAAACTGTTTTTT. The full variable domain, with the rest looked up from reference TRBV11-2 and TRBJ1-4, is EAGVAQSPRYKIIEKRQSVAFWCNPISGHATLYWYQQILGQGPKLLIQFQNNGVVDDSQLPKDRFSAERLKGVDSTLKIQPAKLEDSAVYLCASSFAGTINEKLFFGSGTQLSVL.

This chain uses TRBV7-9 with TRBJ2-1; perhaps TRBD2 as D (6 bases). The CDR3 runs 15 residues. Germline-derived CDR1 and CDR2 are SEHNR and FQNEAQ (reference sequence). The V gene lost 1 base and the J gene lost 2 bases, with 9 bases spanning the gap. CDR3 sequence (DNA): TGTGCCAGCAGCTTAGAGGCGGGACCCTACAATGAGCAGTTCTTC. It codes for CASSLEAGPYNEQFF.

This rearrangement joins TRBV10-1 to TRBJ1-3, with D tentatively TRBD1 (6 bases). Germline CDR1 WNHNN, CDR2 SYGVQD (reference sequence). The CDR3 spans 15 residues. V lost 7 bases to trimming and J lost 3 bases, with 16 bases between them. DNA of the CDR3: TGCGCCAGCAATAGACAGGCCCCTCTTGGAAACACCATATATTTT. It encodes CASNRQAPLGNTIYF.

V is TRBV5-1 and J is TRBJ1-1; D possibly corresponds to TRBD1 (5 bases). Germline loops: CDR1 SGHRS, CDR2 YFSETQ. V was cut by 2 bases and J by 3 bases, with 11 bases left in between. CDR3 length equals 14 residues. CDR3 nucleotide sequence: TGCGCCAGCAGCTTCGGAGGGGTCGACACTGAAGCTTTCTTT. Its protein product is CASSFGGVDTEAFF.

V and J are TRBV7-9 and TRBJ1-1; TRBD1 matches 7 bases. Germline trimming cut 5 bases from V and 5 bases from J; bases unmatched to any gene: 8. Germline CDR1 and CDR2: SEHNR and FQNEAQ (reference sequence). This CDR3 region has 14 residues. CDR3 in amino acids: CASSPRGRGTEAFF. As DNA, the CDR3 is TGTGCCAGCAGCCCAAGGGGGCGCGGGACTGAAGCTTTCTTT.

The rearrangement links TRBV4-2 to TRBJ1-4; D is perhaps TRBD1 (5 bases). The length of the CDR3 is 17 residues. Trimming pared 4 bases from V and 5 bases from J, leaving 20 bases between. The germline V gene has CDR1 LGHNA and CDR2 YNFKEQ. CDR3 bases: TGTGCCAGCAGCCCTTGGGGCCGGGCCCTCAAAAATGAAAAACTGTTTTTT. It is translated as CASSPWGRALKNEKLFF.

The chain's CDR3 is CASSPTDSSYRFRHYGYTF. CDR3 DNA: TGTGCCAGCAGCCCTACCGACAGCTCCTACAGGTTTCGTCACTATGGCTACACCTTC. This chain joins TRBV7-9 and TRBJ1-2, with D tentatively TRBD1 (5 bases). Trimming shortened V by 5 bases and J by 3 bases, and 28 bases separated the two germline ends. Germline loops: CDR1 SEHNR, CDR2 FQNEAQ (reference sequence). The CDR3 runs to 19 residues.

This rearrangement joins TRBV4-1 to TRBJ1-2; 7 bases align to TRBD1. Trimming removed 0 bases from V and 4 bases from J; junction bases left unmatched: 11. Germline lookup yields CDR1 MGHRA and CDR2 YSYEKL. This CDR3 is 17 amino acids long. The CDR3 DNA reads as TGCGCCAGCAGCCAAGAAGGGGGGACAGCTCAGTTCTATGGCTACACCTTC. This codes for CASSQEGGTAQFYGYTF.

This rearrangement joins TRBV2 to TRBJ2-1, with 14 bases matching TRBD2. With 8 bases clipped from V and 9 bases from J, the junction kept 9 bases outside the gene matches. CDR1 and CDR2 (germline): SNHLY, FYNNEI. The CDR3 covers 15 residues. CDR3 sequence reads: CASGWTSGGSGEQFF. The CDR3 DNA is TGTGCCAGCGGGTGGACTAGCGGGGGGTCTGGTGAGCAGTTCTTC.

This rearrangement joins TRBV5-8 to TRBJ2-1; 9 nucleotides align to TRBD1. Germline V gene lookup returns CDR1 SGHTS and CDR2 YDEGEE. The CDR3 is made up of 16 amino acids. V trimming: 8 bases; J trimming: 1 base; junction bases outside the gene matches: 10. The CDR3 spells CARGDRAYPSYNEQFF. DNA for the CDR3: TGTGCCAGGGGGGACAGGGCCTATCCGTCCTACAATGAGCAGTTCTTC.

The CDR3 protein is CASSEFGTGGEQFF. DNA of the CDR3: TGTGCCAGCAGTGAATTTGGGACAGGGGGTGAGCAGTTCTTC. V usage is TRBV6-4 and J usage is TRBJ2-1, with 11 bases that match TRBD1. In germline, CDR1 is MRHNA, CDR2 SNTAGT. Trimming at V came to 3 bases and at J to 9 bases, leaving 4 bases not matched to a gene. The CDR3 length is 14 residues.

The chain employs TRBV4-1 and TRBJ2-1; D is undetermined. The CDR3 runs to 16 residues. V was pared by 0 bases and J by 2 bases, with 11 bases between. CDR1 is MGHRA, CDR2 YSYEKL, per germline. CDR3 bases: TGCGCCAGCAGCCAAGAAGCAGCGCCACCCTACAATGAGCAGTTCTTC. Translating it yields CASSQEAAPPYNEQFF.

This clone has just a few counts. CDR3: CASSLLDLEVSSNQPQHF. In DNA form, the CDR3 reads TGTGCCAGCAGTTTATTAGACTTGGAGGTTTCAAGCAATCAGCCCCAGCATTTT. This chain links TRBV28 with TRBJ1-5; no reliable D call. The V gene lost 1 base and the J gene lost 1 base, with 17 bases spanning the gap. The germline gives CDR1 MDHEN, CDR2 SYDVKM. This CDR3 is built from 18 residues.